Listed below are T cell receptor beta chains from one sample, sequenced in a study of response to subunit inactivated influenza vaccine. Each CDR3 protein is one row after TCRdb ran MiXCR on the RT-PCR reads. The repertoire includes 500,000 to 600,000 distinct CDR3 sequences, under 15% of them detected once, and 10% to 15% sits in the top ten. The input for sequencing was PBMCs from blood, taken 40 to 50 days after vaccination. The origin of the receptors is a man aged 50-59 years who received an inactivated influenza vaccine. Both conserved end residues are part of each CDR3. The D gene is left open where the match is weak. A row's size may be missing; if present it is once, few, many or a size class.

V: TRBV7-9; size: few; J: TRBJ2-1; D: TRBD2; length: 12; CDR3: CASSLSGTVQFF; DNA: TGTGCCAGCAGCTTGAGCGGGACTGTACAGTTCTTC
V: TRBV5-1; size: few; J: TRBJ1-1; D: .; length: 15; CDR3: CASSLMGSVGTEAFF; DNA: TGCGCCAGCAGCTTAATGGGGAGCGTCGGCACTGAAGCTTTCTTT
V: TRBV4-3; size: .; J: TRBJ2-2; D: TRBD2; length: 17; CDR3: CASSQGLAGVFGGELFF; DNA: TGCGCCAGCAGCCAAGGACTAGCGGGGGTGTTTGGCGGGGAGCTGTTTTTT
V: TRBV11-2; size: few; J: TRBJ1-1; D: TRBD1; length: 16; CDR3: CASSSIRDRVSTPAFF; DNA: TGTGCCAGCAGCTCGATCAGGGACAGGGTTTCAACTCCAGCTTTCTTT
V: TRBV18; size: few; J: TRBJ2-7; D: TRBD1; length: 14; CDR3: CASSGTGGLYEQYF; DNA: TGTGCCAGCTCTGGGACAGGGGGGCTCTACGAGCAGTACTTC
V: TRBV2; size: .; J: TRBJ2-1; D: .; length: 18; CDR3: CARSPNQSGGPRGNEQFF; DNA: TGTGCCCGCAGCCCCAACCAGAGTGGGGGGCCCCGAGGTAATGAGCAGTTCTTC
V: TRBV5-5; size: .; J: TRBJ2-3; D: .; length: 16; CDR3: CASSLAPAISTDTQYF; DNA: TGTGCCAGCAGCTTGGCACCGGCGATTAGCACAGATACGCAGTATTTT
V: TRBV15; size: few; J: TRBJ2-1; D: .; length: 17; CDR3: CATSRVKGSRSYNEQFF; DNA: TGTGCCACCAGCAGAGTGAAGGGTAGTAGGTCCTACAATGAGCAGTTCTTC
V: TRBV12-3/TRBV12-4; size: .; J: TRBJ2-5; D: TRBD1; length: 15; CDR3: CASSMGQGLAETQYF; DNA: TGTGCCAGCAGCATGGGACAGGGGCTGGCAGAGACCCAGTACTTC
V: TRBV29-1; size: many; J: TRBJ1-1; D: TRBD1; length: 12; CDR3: CSVGQGNTEAFF; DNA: TGCAGCGTCGGACAGGGGAACACTGAAGCTTTCTTT
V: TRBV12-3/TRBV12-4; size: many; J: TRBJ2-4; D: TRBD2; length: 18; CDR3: CASSSLGLAGVVGNIQYF; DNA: TGTGCCAGCAGTTCCCTGGGACTAGCGGGAGTGGTGGGAAACATTCAGTACTTC
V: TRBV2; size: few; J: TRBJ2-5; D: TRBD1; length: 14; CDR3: CASSADRAAKTQYF; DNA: TGTGCCAGCAGTGCTGACAGGGCCGCAAAGACCCAGTACTTC
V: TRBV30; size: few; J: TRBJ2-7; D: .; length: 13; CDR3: CAWSGGTGYKQYF; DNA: TGTGCCTGGAGTGGTGGGACGGGATATAAACAGTACTTC
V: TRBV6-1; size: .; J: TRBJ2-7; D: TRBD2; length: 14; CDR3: CASSDGRAIYEQYF; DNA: TGTGCCAGCAGTGACGGGAGGGCCATTTACGAGCAGTACTTC
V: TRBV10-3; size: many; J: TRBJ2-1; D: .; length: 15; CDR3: CAITPTGRGSNEQFF; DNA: TGTGCCATCACTCCGACAGGTCGGGGGTCCAATGAGCAGTTCTTC
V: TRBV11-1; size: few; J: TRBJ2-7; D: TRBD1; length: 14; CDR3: CASSGRDRLYEQYF; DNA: TGTGCCAGCAGCGGTCGGGACAGGCTTTACGAGCAGTACTTC
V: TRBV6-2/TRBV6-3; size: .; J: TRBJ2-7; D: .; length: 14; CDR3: CASSTNLGSYEQYF; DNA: TGTGCCAGCAGCACAAACCTGGGTTCGTACGAGCAGTACTTC
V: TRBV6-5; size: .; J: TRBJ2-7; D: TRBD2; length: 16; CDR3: CASSSQPGLAGFEQYF; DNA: TGTGCCAGCAGTTCCCAACCGGGACTAGCGGGGTTCGAGCAGTACTTC
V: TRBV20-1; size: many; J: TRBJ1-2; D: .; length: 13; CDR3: CSARKGHTYGYTF; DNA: TGCAGTGCTAGAAAGGGACATACCTATGGCTACACCTTC
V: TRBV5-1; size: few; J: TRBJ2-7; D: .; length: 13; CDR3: CASSFGQAYEQYF; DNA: TGCGCCAGCAGCTTCGGACAAGCCTACGAGCAGTACTTC
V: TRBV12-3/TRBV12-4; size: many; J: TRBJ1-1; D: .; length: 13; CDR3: CASRPRPNTEAFF; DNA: TGTGCCAGCAGGCCCCGCCCGAACACTGAAGCTTTCTTT
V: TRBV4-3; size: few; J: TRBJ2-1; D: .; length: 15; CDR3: CASSQDRATYNEQFF; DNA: TGCGCCAGCAGCCAAGATCGGGCAACCTACAATGAGCAGTTCTTC
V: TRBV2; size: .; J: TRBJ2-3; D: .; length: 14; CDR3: CASSEVVRGVTQYF; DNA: TGTGCCAGCAGTGAAGTAGTGAGGGGGGTCACGCAGTATTTT
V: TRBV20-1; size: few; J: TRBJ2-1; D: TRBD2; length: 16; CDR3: CSAFRRRGGGWGEQFF; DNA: TGCAGTGCGTTCCGAAGGCGGGGGGGCGGCTGGGGTGAGCAGTTCTTC
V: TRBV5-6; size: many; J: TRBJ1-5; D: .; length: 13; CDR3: CASSSYPNQPQHF; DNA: TGTGCCAGCAGCTCCTACCCGAATCAGCCCCAGCATTTT